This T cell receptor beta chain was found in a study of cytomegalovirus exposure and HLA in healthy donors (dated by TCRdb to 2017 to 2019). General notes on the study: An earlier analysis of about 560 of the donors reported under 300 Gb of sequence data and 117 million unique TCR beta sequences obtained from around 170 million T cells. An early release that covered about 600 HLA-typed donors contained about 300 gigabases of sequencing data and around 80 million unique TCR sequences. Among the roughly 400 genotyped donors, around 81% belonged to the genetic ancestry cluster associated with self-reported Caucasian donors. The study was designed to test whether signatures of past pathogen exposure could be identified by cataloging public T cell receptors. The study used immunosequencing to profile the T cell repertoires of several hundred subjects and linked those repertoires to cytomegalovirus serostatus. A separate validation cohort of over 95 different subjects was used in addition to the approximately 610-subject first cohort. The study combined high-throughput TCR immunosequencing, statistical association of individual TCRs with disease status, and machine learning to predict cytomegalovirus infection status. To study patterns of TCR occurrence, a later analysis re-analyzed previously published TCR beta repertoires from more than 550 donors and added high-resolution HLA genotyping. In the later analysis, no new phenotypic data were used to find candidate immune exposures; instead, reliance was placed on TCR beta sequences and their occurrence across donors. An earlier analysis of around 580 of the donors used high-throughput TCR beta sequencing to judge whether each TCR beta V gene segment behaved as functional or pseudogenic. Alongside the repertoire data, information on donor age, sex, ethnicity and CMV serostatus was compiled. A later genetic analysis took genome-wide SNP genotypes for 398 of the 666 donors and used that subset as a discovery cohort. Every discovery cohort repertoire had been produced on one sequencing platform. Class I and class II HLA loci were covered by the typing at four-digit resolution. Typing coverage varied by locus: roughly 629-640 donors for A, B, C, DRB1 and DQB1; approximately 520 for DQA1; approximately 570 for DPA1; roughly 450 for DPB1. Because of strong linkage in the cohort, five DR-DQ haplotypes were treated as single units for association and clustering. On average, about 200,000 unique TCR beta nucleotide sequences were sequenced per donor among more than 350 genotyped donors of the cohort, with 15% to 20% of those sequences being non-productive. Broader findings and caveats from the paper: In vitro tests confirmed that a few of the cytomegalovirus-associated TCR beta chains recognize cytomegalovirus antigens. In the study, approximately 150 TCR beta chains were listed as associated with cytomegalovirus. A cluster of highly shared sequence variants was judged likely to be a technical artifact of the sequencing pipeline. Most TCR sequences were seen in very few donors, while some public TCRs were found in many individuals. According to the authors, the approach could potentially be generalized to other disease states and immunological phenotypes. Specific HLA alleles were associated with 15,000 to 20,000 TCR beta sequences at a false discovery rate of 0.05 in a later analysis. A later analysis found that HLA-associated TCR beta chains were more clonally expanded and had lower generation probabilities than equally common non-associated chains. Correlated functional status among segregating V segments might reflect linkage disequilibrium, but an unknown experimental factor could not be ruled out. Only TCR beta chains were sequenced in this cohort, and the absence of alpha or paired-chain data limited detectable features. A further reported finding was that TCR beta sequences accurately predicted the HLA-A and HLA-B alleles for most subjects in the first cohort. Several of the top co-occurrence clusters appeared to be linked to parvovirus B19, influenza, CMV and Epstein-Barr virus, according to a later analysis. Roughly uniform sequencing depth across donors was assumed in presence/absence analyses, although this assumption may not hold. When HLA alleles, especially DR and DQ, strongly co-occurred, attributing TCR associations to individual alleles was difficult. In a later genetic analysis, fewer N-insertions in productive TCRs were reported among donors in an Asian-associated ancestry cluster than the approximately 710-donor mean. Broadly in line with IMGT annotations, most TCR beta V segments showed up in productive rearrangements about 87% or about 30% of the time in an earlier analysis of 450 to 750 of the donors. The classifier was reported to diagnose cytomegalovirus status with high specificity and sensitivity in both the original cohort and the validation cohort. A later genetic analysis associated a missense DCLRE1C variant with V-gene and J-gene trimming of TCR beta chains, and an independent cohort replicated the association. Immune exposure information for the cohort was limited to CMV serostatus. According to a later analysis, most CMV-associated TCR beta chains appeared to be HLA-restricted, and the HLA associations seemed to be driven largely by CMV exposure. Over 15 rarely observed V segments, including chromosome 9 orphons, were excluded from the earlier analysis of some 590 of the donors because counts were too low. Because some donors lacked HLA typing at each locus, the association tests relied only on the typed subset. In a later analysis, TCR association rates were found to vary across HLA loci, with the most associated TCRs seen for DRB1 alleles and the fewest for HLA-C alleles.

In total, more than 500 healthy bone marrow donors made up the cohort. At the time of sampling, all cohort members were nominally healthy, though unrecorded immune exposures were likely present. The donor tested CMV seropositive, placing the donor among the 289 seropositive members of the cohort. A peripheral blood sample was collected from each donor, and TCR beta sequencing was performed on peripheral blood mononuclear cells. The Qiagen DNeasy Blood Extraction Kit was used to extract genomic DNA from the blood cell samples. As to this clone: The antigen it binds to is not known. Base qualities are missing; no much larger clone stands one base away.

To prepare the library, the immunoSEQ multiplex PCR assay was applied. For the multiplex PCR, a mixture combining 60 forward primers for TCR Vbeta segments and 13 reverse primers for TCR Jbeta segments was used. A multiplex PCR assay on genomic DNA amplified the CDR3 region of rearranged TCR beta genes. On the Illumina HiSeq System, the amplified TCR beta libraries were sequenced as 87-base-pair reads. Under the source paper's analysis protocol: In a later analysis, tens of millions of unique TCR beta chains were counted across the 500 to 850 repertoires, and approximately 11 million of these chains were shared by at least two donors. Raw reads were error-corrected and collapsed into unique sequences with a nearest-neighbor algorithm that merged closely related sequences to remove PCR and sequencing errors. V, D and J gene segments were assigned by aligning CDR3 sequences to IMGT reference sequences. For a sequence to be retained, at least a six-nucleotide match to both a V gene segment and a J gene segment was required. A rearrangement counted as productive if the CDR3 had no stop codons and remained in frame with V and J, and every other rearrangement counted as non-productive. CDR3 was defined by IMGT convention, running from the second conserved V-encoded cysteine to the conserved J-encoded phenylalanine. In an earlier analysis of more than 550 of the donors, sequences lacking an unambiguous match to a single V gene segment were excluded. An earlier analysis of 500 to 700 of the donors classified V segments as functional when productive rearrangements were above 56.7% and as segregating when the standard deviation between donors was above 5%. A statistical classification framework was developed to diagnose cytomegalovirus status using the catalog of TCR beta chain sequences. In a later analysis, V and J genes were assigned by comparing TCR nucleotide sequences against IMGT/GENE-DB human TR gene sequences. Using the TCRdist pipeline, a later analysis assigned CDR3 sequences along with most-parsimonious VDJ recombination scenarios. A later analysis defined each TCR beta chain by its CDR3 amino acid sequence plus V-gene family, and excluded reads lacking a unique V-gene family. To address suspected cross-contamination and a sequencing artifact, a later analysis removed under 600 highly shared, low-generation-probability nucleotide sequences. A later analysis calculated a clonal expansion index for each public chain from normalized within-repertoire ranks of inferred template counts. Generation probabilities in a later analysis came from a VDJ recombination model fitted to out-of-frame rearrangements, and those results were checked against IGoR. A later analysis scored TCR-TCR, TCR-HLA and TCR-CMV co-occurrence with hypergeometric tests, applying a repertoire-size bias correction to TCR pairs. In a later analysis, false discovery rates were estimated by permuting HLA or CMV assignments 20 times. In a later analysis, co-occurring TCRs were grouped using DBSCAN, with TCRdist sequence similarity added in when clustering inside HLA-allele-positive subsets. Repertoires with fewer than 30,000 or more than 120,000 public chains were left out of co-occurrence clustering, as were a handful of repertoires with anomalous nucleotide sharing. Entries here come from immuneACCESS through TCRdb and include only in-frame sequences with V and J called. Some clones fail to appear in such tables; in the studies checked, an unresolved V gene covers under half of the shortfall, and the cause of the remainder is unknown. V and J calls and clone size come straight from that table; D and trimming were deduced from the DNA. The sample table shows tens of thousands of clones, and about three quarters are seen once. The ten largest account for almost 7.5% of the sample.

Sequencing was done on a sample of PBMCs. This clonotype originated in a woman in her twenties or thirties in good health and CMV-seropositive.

This receptor has the CDR3 CSSWTALSGYTF. The DNA sequence reads TGCAGCTCCTGGACAGCGCTTTCGGGCTACACCTTC. The receptor chain draws on TRBV29-1 and TRBJ1-2; a tentative D match to TRBD1 spans 6 bases. CDR1 SQVTM and CDR2 ANQGSEA were looked up in the germline V gene. V is reduced by 8 bases and J by 8 bases, leaving a spacing of 18 bases between them. The CDR3 runs 12 amino acids, cysteine and phenylalanine included. Left in the record is the CDR3 DNA by itself, 36 bases read in frame from the first base.